This entry is about one TCR beta chain. Its target is unknown. The table came from immunoSEQ multiplex PCR; TCRdb's copy has only in-frame clones and leaves some out. The table shows around 180,000 clones, with 85% to 95% occurring only once. The record originates from a study of T cell responses to AZD1222 COVID-19 vaccine. Study-wide results and limits: The reported proportion of spike-specific TCRs targeting unmutated variant regions was nearly half. Among the donors, most were white British and more were female, and clonal diversity was possibly underestimated. Seropositive AZD1222 recipients at baseline numbered only 5 or 6.

The germline CDR1 and CDR2 sequences are MDHEN and SYDVKM. This CDR3 has 14 residues. V shed 1 base and J shed 3 bases, with 9 bases lying between them. The sequence was collected from an adult in good health. The V and J genes are TRBV28 and TRBJ1-1; D is unresolved. Source: peripheral blood, taken on day 0 of AZD1222 vaccination. The CDR3 DNA sequence: TGTGCCAGCAGTTTATCAAGGAAGGACACTGAAGCTTTCTTT. Amino acid sequence: CASSLSRKDTEAFF.